The entry below describes one TCR beta chain. The sample is drawn from a study of radiation and T cells in renal cell carcinoma. Sequencing used immunoSEQ multiplex PCR; TCRdb keeps in-frame clones, though not all of them. The table records some 80,000 clones, 70% to 90% of them present only once. Regarding time point: blood 4 weeks post-SBRT, at nephrectomy. As to treatment: 15 Gy SBRT to primary tumor, nephrectomy 4 weeks later. Nephrectomy followed 15 Gy stereotactic body radiation by 4 weeks. Trimming removed 5 bases at V and 3 bases at J, with 19 bases between. CDR3 length equals 16 residues. Germline CDR1 reads MDHEN; CDR2 reads SYDVKM.

Sequences were derived from blood, sampled from a patient whose treatment included radiotherapy and nephrectomy. The receptor was isolated from an older woman with renal cell carcinoma. The rearrangement joins TRBV28 to TRBJ1-1; TRBD1 is a possible D gene (5 bases). CDR3 DNA: TGTGCCAGCAGTCCGCTGGGGCGCGCGCTAGACACTGAAGCTTTCTTT. Translated, it gives CASSPLGRALDTEAFF. The entire variable domain, with the rest obtained from reference TRBV28 and TRBJ1-1, is as follows: DVKVTQSSRYLVKRTGEKVFLECVQDMDHENMFWYRQDPGLGLRLIYFSYDVKMKEKGDIPEGYSVSREKKERFSLILESASTNQTSMYLCASSPLGRALDTEAFFGQGTRLTVV.